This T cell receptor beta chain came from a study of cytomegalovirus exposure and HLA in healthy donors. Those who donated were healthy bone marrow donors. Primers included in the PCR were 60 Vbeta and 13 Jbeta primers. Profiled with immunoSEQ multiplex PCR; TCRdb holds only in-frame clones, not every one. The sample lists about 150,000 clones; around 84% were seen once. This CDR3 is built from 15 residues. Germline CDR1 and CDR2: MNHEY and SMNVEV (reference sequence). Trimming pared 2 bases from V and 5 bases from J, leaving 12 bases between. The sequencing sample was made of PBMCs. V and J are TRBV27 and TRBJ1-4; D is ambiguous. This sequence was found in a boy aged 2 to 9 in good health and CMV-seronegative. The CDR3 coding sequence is TGTGCCAGCAGTTTACTCCCGGTCCCGAATGAAAAACTGTTTTTT. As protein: CASSLLPVPNEKLFF.